This T cell receptor (beta chain) comes out of a study of human T cells and chemical hapten exposure. Study-wide context: During the approximately 25-week study period, patients had diphenylcyclopropenone applied to the scalp every week. Mostly female patients had alopecia areata, totalis or universalis. Findings and limits, study-wide: The presence of alopecia in the donors means their immune response may differ from healthy people's.

For this clonotype: Its antigen is unidentified.

The library tagged individual cDNA molecules with unique molecular identifiers. TCRdb passed the RACE reads through MiXCR, listing each CDR3 protein once. The sample lists under 200,000 distinct CDR3 sequences, approximately 30% seen once, with under 2.5% in the top ten. Indicated time point: patch test 3, about 24 weeks after DPC sensitization. The treatment: therapeutic diphenylcyclopropenone sensitization with weekly scalp DPC. The sequence derives from a woman between 18 and 29 years old with alopecia areata. Some clones in this sample may be carry-over from other donors' samples. Sample: whole blood, taken in connection with sensitization to the hapten diphenylcyclopropenone (DPC).

The CDR3 loop is CSASSGTEAFF. The CDR3 region has the DNA TGCAGTGCCAGTTCGGGCACTGAAGCTTTCTTT. The chain uses TRBV20-1 and TRBJ1-1; D gene ambiguous. Germline CDR1 reads DFQATT; CDR2 reads SNEGSKA (reference sequence). The CDR3 consists of 11 residues. Trimming took 6 bases from V and 4 from J, leaving 9 bases between them.